This TCR beta chain was observed in a study of blood T cell repertoires in COVID-19. Study as a whole: The United States, Italy and Spain supplied acute and convalescent COVID-19 samples. Sources were T cells, B-cell-depleted T cells, or PBMCs; the material itself was cDNA or gDNA.

Methods used by the authors: Scientists estimated how many nucleated cells there were by amplifying reference gene primers. Clones were sequenced by immunoSEQ multiplex PCR, and TCRdb holds only the in-frame ones, with some missing. V, J and clone size are taken as reported in that table, and D and trimming were inferred from the DNA itself. The sample holds 240,000 or so clones, approximately 86% seen once. The CDR3 runs to 14 residues. V gave up 3 bases and J gave up 4 bases, with 12 bases separating them. CDR1 and CDR2 from the germline V gene are LNHDA and SQIVND (reference sequence). The sequence derives from a woman aged 25-40 years with acute or convalescent COVID-19. The sequencing input was peripheral blood. V and J are TRBV19 and TRBJ1-2; a weak D match, TRBD1 (6 bases). CDR3 DNA: TGTGCCAGTAGTATCGCGGGGGGGGCCTATGGCTACACCTTC. Encoded protein: CASSIAGGAYGYTF.